The 19 T cell receptor beta chains below all came from one sample that was sequenced in a study of CD8 T cells in ankylosing spondylitis. TCRdb processed the 5' RACE reads anew with MiXCR; each CDR3 protein has one entry. The table records fewer than 350,000 distinct CDR3 sequences, 9.5% to 13% of them present only once. Sequences were obtained from blood, either unsorted or a sorted T cell fraction (not recorded which). The receptors were gathered from a female donor with ankylosing spondylitis or in good health (not recorded which).

This clonotype was observed many times. The V and J genes are TRBV6-2 or TRBV6-3 and TRBJ2-1, with 9 bases fitting TRBD1. V lost 6 bases and J lost 8; bases outside the gene matches: 5. Germline V gene data show CDR1 as MNHEY and CDR2 as SVGEGT. The CDR3 runs to 13 residues. CDR3 in DNA: TGTGCCAGCAGAGGGACAGGGATCCATGAGCAGTTCTTC. Encoded protein: CASRGTGIHEQFF.

Ten or more counts support this clonotype. The chain uses TRBV5-1 and TRBJ1-1, with unresolved D. The CDR3 is 14 residues long. Germline V lookup: CDR1 SGHRS, CDR2 YFSETQ. The V gene lost 1 base and the J gene lost 6 bases, with 13 bases spanning the gap. CDR3 in DNA: TGCGCCAGCAGCTTGTGGGCAGAGGTATCTGAAGCTTTCTTT. As protein: CASSLWAEVSEAFF.

The sample holds a few counts of this clonotype. The chain couples TRBV6-6 to TRBJ1-2, with 7 positions matching TRBD1. The CDR3 has 13 residues. Trimming removed 5 bases from V and 8 bases from J; junction bases left unmatched: 8. The germline CDR1 and CDR2 sequences are MNHNY and SVGAGI (reference sequence). CDR3 sequence: CASSHDRAGGYTF. As DNA, the CDR3 is TGTGCCAGCAGTCATGACAGGGCGGGCGGCTACACCTTC.

This clonotype was recorded a few times. This chain links TRBV20-1 with TRBJ1-2; D ambiguous. The CDR3 covers 14 residues. The V end lost 5 bases, the J end lost 2 bases, and 15 bases lay between the germline ends. Germline V gene lookup returns CDR1 DFQATT and CDR2 SNEGSKA (reference sequence). The CDR3 sequence: CSASLEGINYGYTF. CDR3 DNA: TGCAGTGCTTCACTTGAAGGGATAAACTATGGCTACACCTTC.

This clonotype was seen only a few times. The chain combines TRBV29-1 with TRBJ2-1; TRBD1 matches at 8 bases. The germline gives CDR1 SQVTM, CDR2 ANQGSEA. The CDR3 length is 11 residues. V shed 6 bases and J 7 bases; nucleotides not matched to a gene: 2. The CDR3 is CSVRGRNEQFF. The CDR3 DNA reads TGCAGCGTCAGGGGGCGGAATGAGCAGTTCTTC.

Details on this clonotype: Possible read error: a much larger clone is one base away. The rearrangement uses TRBV12-3 or TRBV12-4 and TRBJ2-3, with D perhaps TRBD1 or TRBD2 (7 bases each). Trimming shortened V by 7 bases and J by 4 bases, and 21 bases separated the two germline ends. The CDR3 is 16 amino acids. The CDR3 coding sequence is TGTGCCAGCAACCTGGGGAGGGGGCTTTCTGCAGATACGCAGTATTTT. Amino acids: CASNLGRGLSADTQYF.

This clonotype was seen repeatedly, ten times or more. The gene calls are TRBV5-1 and TRBJ2-5, with 11 bases lining up with TRBD1. With 8 bases clipped from V and 4 bases from J, the junction kept 7 bases outside the gene matches. CDR1 is SGHRS and CDR2 is YFSETQ in the germline V gene. This CDR3 is built from 14 residues. The CDR3 is CASNGQGALETQYF. As DNA, the CDR3 is TGCGCCAGTAACGGACAGGGGGCACTAGAGACCCAGTACTTC.

The table lists this clonotype with many counts. The chain carries TRBV10-3 and TRBJ2-5, with 13 bases aligning to TRBD2. CDR1 ENHRY and CDR2 SYGVKD come from the germline V gene. After removal of 8 bases from V and 5 bases from J, the junction contained 8 bases not matched to a gene. This CDR3 is 15 amino acids long. Here the CDR3 reads CAIAPGLAGLETQYF. In DNA, the CDR3 is TGTGCCATCGCCCCGGGACTAGCGGGGCTGGAGACCCAGTACTTC.

Many counts were recorded for this clonotype. The rearrangement uses TRBV29-1 and TRBJ2-1; possibly TRBD2 for D (6 bases). Trimming removed 5 bases from V and 7 bases from J, with 21 bases in between. The CDR3 extends over 15 amino acids. The germline V gene has CDR1 SQVTM and CDR2 ANQGSEA. The CDR3 DNA sequence: TGCAGCGTTTTTGGAATGGGGACTCGGGGGAATGAGCAGTTCTTC. This sequence encodes CSVFGMGTRGNEQFF.

At least ten counts were recorded for this clonotype. The CDR3 coding sequence is TGCAGCGTCGGGGGACTAGCGGGAGTTCCGATCCAGTACTTC. It is translated as CSVGGLAGVPIQYF. V and J are TRBV29-1 and TRBJ2-4; 14 bases line up with TRBD2. CDR1 and CDR2 from the germline V gene are SQVTM and ANQGSEA. The CDR3 has 14 amino acids. The ends lost 6 bases at V and 13 bases at J; junction bases unmatched: 11.

The sample holds many counts of this clonotype. V usage is TRBV9 and J usage is TRBJ2-5; D is unresolved. Trimming stripped 2 bases from V and 4 bases from J, with 6 bases between. Germline CDR1 reads SGDLS; CDR2 reads YYNGEE. This CDR3 has 12 amino acids. The CDR3 region is CASSVSGETQYF. In nucleotides, the CDR3 is TGTGCCAGCAGCGTCTCAGGAGAGACCCAGTACTTC.

CDR3 DNA sequence: TGTGCCAGCAGCCGGACAGGTGAACTCTCTGGGGCCAACGTCCTGACTTTC. Translation: CASSRTGELSGANVLTF. The chain links TRBV14 to TRBJ2-6; 7 positions agree with TRBD1. Losses at the gene ends were 4 bases for V and 0 bases for J; bases not matched to a gene: 6. CDR1 is SGHDN and CDR2 is FVKESK in the germline V gene. The CDR3 has 17 amino acids. Complete variable domain (other parts from reference TRBV14 and TRBJ2-6): EAGVTQFPSHSVIEKGQTVTLRCDPISGHDNLYWYRRVMGKEIKFLLHFVKESKQDESGMPNNRFLAERTGGTYSTLKVQPAELEDSGVYFCASSRTGELSGANVLTFGAGSRLTVL.

This clonotype was seen a handful of times. V usage is TRBV19 and J usage is TRBJ1-2; tentative D call: TRBD1 (5 bases). Germline V gives CDR1 LNHDA, CDR2 SQIVND (reference sequence). The CDR3 runs to 14 residues. Trimming shortened V by 6 bases and J by 4 bases, and 15 bases separated the two germline ends. CDR3 region: CASRRDASGYGYTF. The CDR3 DNA is TGTGCCAGTAGGCGGGACGCCTCTGGCTATGGCTACACCTTC.

This clonotype turned up a few times. J is TRBJ2-2 and V is TRBV7-6; TRBD2 matches at 13 bases. CDR1 and CDR2 (germline): SGHVS, FNYEAQ. This CDR3 region has 18 residues. Trimming at V came to 4 bases and at J to 2 bases, leaving 7 bases not matched to a gene. The CDR3 spells CASSSGLAGVLNTGELFF. CDR3 sequence (DNA): TGTGCCAGCAGCTCTGGACTAGCGGGGGTCCTCAACACCGGGGAGCTGTTTTTT. Complete variable domain (other parts from reference TRBV7-6 and TRBJ2-2): GAGVSQSPRYKVTKRGQDVALRCDPISGHVSLYWYRQALGQGPEFLTYFNYEAQQDKSGLPNDRFSAERPEGSISTLTIQRTEQRDSAMYRCASSSGLAGVLNTGELFFGEGSRLTVL.

In its sample, this clonotype was seen many times. This chain links TRBV20-1 with TRBJ2-3; D is unclear. This CDR3 has 13 amino acids. Trimming cost V 1 base and J 1 base, with 6 bases left between them. The germline CDR1 and CDR2 sequences are DFQATT and SNEGSKA (reference sequence). CDR3 sequence: CSARVPGTDTQYF. CDR3 DNA: TGCAGTGCTAGAGTCCCGGGCACAGATACGCAGTATTTT.

This clonotype was seen repeatedly, ten times or more. The chain couples TRBV7-6 to TRBJ2-1; the D gene is possibly TRBD2 (6 bases). The CDR3 contains 14 residues. Germline V gene lookup returns CDR1 SGHVS and CDR2 FNYEAQ. The V and J ends lost 1 base and 9 bases respectively, with 13 bases between them. The CDR3 here is CASSLEGGNREQFF. In DNA, the CDR3 is TGTGCCAGCAGCTTAGAGGGCGGGAACCGTGAGCAGTTCTTC. Based on the CDR3 plus reference TRBV7-6 and TRBJ2-1, the full variable domain is GAGVSQSPRYKVTKRGQDVALRCDPISGHVSLYWYRQALGQGPEFLTYFNYEAQQDKSGLPNDRFSAERPEGSISTLTIQRTEQRDSAMYRCASSLEGGNREQFFGPGTRLTVL.

The V and J genes are TRBV5-6 and TRBJ2-2, with 7 bases identical to TRBD1. Germline values: CDR1 SGHDT, CDR2 YYEEEE. CDR3 length equals 15 residues. The J segment lost 8 bases and the V segment lost 1 base, leaving 8 bases of the junction unmatched. The CDR3: CASSLIQGSIGELFF. Here the CDR3 DNA reads TGTGCCAGCAGCTTGATACAGGGGAGTATTGGGGAGCTGTTTTTT.

The sample holds many counts of this clonotype. The genes are TRBV27 and TRBJ1-1; possible D gene TRBD1, 5 bases. CDR1 is MNHEY, CDR2 SMNVEV, per germline (reference sequence). The ends were cut back, 4 bases at V and 11 bases at J, with 17 bases in the middle. CDR3 length equals 13 residues. This chain's CDR3 is CASSSPGTSGAFF. The DNA for the CDR3 is TGTGCCAGCAGTTCCCCAGGGACCTCGGGTGCTTTCTTT.

There are many counts of this clonotype. The chain has TRBV12-3 or TRBV12-4 and TRBJ1-1; 7 nucleotides align to TRBD1. The ends lost 6 bases at V and 4 bases at J; junction bases unmatched: 14. The CDR3 length is 16 residues. CDR3: CASSQGGGGVSTEAFF. The CDR3 DNA reads TGTGCCAGCAGCCAAGGGGGAGGGGGCGTCAGCACTGAAGCTTTCTTT.